This T cell receptor (beta chain) was identified during a study of yellow fever vaccine responses in identical twins. Study outcomes and limitations: Reportedly, the response of twins' T cells to the vaccine seemed partly convergent, partly personalized.

TCRdb passed the RT-PCR reads through MiXCR, listing each CDR3 protein once. The table lists about 6,000 distinct CDR3 sequences, 60% to 80% of them singletons. CDR1 and CDR2 (germline): SGHAT, FQDESV (reference sequence). This CDR3 has 12 amino acids. V was pared by 4 bases and J by 7 bases, with 8 bases between. Points on this clonotype: Antigen specificity is unknown.

The clonotype was recovered from a young woman who received the yellow fever vaccine. The chain couples TRBV11-1 to TRBJ2-1; D is uncertain. The specimen comprised T cells from blood (PBMCs), unsorted or a sorted subset (not recorded which), sampled before or after yellow fever vaccination (not recorded which). The CDR3 reads CASSSQVNEQFF. The CDR3 region has the DNA TGTGCCAGCAGCTCACAAGTAAATGAGCAGTTCTTC.